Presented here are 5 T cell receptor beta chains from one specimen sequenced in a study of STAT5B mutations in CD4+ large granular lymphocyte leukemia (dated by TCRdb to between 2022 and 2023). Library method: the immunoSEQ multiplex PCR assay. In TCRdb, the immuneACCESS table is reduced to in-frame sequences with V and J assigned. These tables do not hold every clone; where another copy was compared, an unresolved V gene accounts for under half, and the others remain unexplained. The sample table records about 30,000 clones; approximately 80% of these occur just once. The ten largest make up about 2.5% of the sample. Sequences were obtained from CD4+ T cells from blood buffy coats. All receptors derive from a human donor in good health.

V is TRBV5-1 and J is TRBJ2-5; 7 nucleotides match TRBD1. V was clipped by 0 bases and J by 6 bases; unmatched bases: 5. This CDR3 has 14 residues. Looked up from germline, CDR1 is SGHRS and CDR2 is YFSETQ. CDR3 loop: CASSLGGGEKTQYF. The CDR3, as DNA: TGCGCCAGCAGCTTGGGAGGGGGCGAAAAGACCCAGTACTTC.

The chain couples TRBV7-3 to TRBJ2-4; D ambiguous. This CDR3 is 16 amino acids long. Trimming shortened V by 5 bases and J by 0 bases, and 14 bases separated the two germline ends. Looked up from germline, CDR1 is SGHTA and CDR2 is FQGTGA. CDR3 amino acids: CASSPKVILAKNIQYF. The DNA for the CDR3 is TGTGCCAGCAGCCCGAAGGTGATACTAGCCAAAAACATTCAGTACTTC.

This CDR3 is CASSQVGTDTQYF. CDR3 sequence (DNA): TGTGCCAGCAGCCAAGTTGGCACAGATACGCAGTATTTT. This sequence joins TRBV14 and TRBJ2-3; D unclear. The CDR3 runs 13 residues. Trimming left V 1 base short and J 1 base short, with 3 bases between. Per the germline V gene, CDR1 is SGHDN and CDR2 is FVKESK.

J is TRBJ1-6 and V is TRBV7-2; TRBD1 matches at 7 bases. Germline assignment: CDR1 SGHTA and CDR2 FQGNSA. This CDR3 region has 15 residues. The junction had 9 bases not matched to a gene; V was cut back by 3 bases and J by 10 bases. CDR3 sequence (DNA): TGTGCCAGCAGCTTTTCCCAGGGGGGGAGGTCACCCCTCCACTTT. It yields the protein CASSFSQGGRSPLHF.

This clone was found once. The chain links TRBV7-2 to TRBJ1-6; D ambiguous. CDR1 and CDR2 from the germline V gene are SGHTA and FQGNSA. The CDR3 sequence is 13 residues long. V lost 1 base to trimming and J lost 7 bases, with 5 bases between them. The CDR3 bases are TGTGCCAGCAGCTTAGATCCCAATTCACCCCTCCACTTT. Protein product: CASSLDPNSPLHF.